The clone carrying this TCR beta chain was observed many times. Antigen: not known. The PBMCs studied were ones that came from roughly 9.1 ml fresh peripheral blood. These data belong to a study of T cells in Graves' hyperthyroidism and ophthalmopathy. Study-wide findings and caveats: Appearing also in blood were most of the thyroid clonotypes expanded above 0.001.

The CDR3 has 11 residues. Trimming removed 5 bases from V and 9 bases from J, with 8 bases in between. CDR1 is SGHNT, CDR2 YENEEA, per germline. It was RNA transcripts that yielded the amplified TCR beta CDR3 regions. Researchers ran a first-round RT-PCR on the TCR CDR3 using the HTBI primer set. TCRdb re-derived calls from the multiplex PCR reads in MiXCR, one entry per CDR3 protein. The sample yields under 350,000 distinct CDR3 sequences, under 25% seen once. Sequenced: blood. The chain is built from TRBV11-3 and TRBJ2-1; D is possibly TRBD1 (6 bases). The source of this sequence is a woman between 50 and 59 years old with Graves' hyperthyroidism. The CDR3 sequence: CASSQGGEQFF. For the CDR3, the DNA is TGTGCCAGCAGCCAAGGGGGTGAGCAGTTCTTC. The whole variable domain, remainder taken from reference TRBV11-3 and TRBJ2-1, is EAGVVQSPRYKIIEKKQPVAFWCNPISGHNTLYWYLQNLGQGPELLIRYENEEAVDDSQLPKDRFSAERLKGVDSTLKIQPAELGDSAVYLCASSQGGEQFFGPGTRLTVL.